The text below deals with one T cell receptor (beta chain). Its antigen is still unknown. These data originate in a study of cytomegalovirus exposure and HLA in healthy donors. Regarding the study as a whole: Indistinguishability led to the exclusion of some V segments, TRBV6-2 and TRBV6-3 included.

A multiplex PCR was run with 60 Vbeta primers and 13 Jbeta primers. Assay used: immunoSEQ multiplex PCR; TCRdb lists only in-frame clones, some missing. The repertoire consists of some 99,000 clones, with nearly 70% occurring once and the leading ten covering under 6.5%. Trimming shortened V by 4 bases and J by 8 bases, and 12 bases separated the two germline ends. The V gene's germline CDR1 is MGHDK and CDR2 SYGVNS. There are 14 residues in the CDR3. This receptor was taken from a woman in her 70s in good health and CMV-seropositive. The J gene is TRBJ1-6, the V gene TRBV25-1, with no clear D. The sample taken for sequencing was PBMCs. CDR3 in DNA: TGTGCCAGCAGTGGAATTTTCGGGGATTCACCCCTCCACTTT. Translation: CASSGIFGDSPLHF.